A selection of T cell receptor beta chains follows, all from one sample in a study of monozygotic twins with inflammatory bowel disease. TCRdb reworked the 5' RACE reads into one entry per CDR3 protein, no DNA. In total, the table holds 400,000 or so distinct CDR3 sequences. Sequenced: blood. The receptors come from a human donor with ulcerative colitis or Crohn's disease, or a healthy co-twin of an affected twin (not recorded which). Each CDR3 is given with its conserved first and last residue.

>TRBV28|TRBJ2-1
CASSLSSNEQFF
>TRBV6-1|TRBJ1-1
CASRLPRDREGTEAFF
>TRBV28|TRBJ2-1
CASQGFGLIRSEQFF
>TRBV12-3/TRBV12-4|TRBJ2-7
CASSLGVGGAYEQYF
>TRBV12-3/TRBV12-4|TRBJ2-6
CASSYSPGSGANVLTF
>TRBV7-9|TRBJ2-6
CASSVDGGPGANVLTF
>TRBV9|TRBJ2-1
CASSVLSGGSSSYNEQFF
>TRBV12-3/TRBV12-4|TRBJ2-2
CASRLLRGPATGELFF
>TRBV27|TRBJ1-6
CASRGGALSSYNSPLHF
>TRBV20-1|TRBJ1-2
CSASGTADNYGYTF
>TRBV5-1|TRBJ2-1
CASSLAPQRGNYNEQFF
>TRBV6-1|TRBJ2-7
CASSTQAGPYEQYF
>TRBV19|TRBJ1-2
CASRVTANYGYTF
>TRBV20-1|TRBJ1-1
CSAPGGAMNTEAFF
>TRBV10-3|TRBJ1-1
CAISFDGRGTEAFF
>TRBV5-1|TRBJ2-3
CASSRGHDTDTQYF
>TRBV15|TRBJ2-1
CATSRDGRNEQFF
>TRBV29-1|TRBJ2-5
CSSGQGETQYF
>TRBV6-1|TRBJ2-7
CASSPPVKGPHEQYF
>TRBV14|TRBJ2-1
CASSAYRNEQFF
>TRBV6-1|TRBJ2-7
CASSPLTGGNEQYF
>TRBV20-1|TRBJ2-3
CSALLAATDTQYF
>TRBV12-3/TRBV12-4|TRBJ1-2
CASKTGGKSGYTF
>TRBV9|TRBJ2-7
CASSPGQGGTYEQYF
>TRBV28|TRBJ2-7
CASSTRSSYEQYF
>TRBV5-4|TRBJ2-1
CASSRGQGARGAYNEQFF
>TRBV12-3/TRBV12-4|TRBJ1-1
CASGKGVNTEAFF
>TRBV2|TRBJ2-3
CASSELSDTQYF
>TRBV18|TRBJ1-1
CASSSQGAGVNTEAFF
>TRBV7-8|TRBJ2-1
CASSSDWGLAGGLDEQFF
>TRBV6-2/TRBV6-3|TRBJ1-5
CASTNSPGRNSNQPQHF
>TRBV20-1|TRBJ2-7
CSARDKGHPDHEQYF
>TRBV4-3|TRBJ2-1
CASSQDLVAGVSYNEQFF
>TRBV6-1|TRBJ2-5
CASSEAFAVEETQYF
>TRBV12-3/TRBV12-4|TRBJ2-3
CASSFIRVSGGIDTQYF
>TRBV7-2|TRBJ2-5
CASSIRDSPETQYF
>TRBV12-3/TRBV12-4|TRBJ1-1
CASSLNRDQAFF
>TRBV6-5|TRBJ2-6
CASSYVQGSIDGANVLTF